This T cell receptor (beta chain) was profiled in a study of Graves' ophthalmopathy and Graves' hyperthyroidism (dated by TCRdb to between 2018 and 2020). Study-level background: Peripheral blood samples were taken at the time of initial diagnosis, before any treatment was given. To explore V-J signatures that separate ophthalmopathy from hyperthyroidism, a discovery set of approximately 100 patients was enrolled, consisting of about 43 with ophthalmopathy and around 57 with stable hyperthyroidism. T-cell repertoires of thyroid tissue and blood were compared in 5 or 6 hyperthyroidism patients. In total, around 130 blood samples were TCR-sequenced: 40 to 45 ophthalmopathy, about 75 hyperthyroidism and some 17 hyperthyroidism-to-ophthalmopathy patients. An independent validation cohort comprised roughly 20 hyperthyroidism patients and about 16 patients who later progressed from hyperthyroidism to ophthalmopathy. TCR beta repertoire signatures were used to distinguish Graves' ophthalmopathy from Graves' hyperthyroidism and to predict progression to ophthalmopathy. After sampling, hyperthyroidism patients received methimazole starting at 30 mg daily, and ophthalmopathy patients received high-dose intravenous methylprednisolone.

In the germline V gene (reference sequence), CDR1 corresponds to DFQATT and CDR2 to SNEGSKA. The CDR3 measures 16 amino acids from cysteine to phenylalanine. Only the CDR3 portion is preserved as DNA: 48 bases, with reading frame beginning at the first base. For repertoire sequencing, the TCR beta CDR3 regions were amplified from RNA transcripts. A first-round RT-PCR used HTBI primers with the Qiagen OneStep RT-PCR kit, followed by a second-round multiplex PCR, size selection and purification. Libraries were sequenced paired-end with 100 bp reads on an Illumina HiSeq2000. In the authors' own workflow: Reads were processed with SOAPnuke, discarding reads with adapters, uncalled bases, mean Phred below 15, or no exact constant-primer or identifier match. COPE v1.2.5 was used to merge high-quality paired reads. Each unique nucleotide sequence was treated as a clonotype, and MiTCR v1.1 was used to align the clonotypes to the IMGT TRB V, D and J references. Analysis was restricted to V-J combinations with a frequency above 0.0001, which covered roughly 99% of repertoires. For each V-J combination, a TCR clonal expansion and chaos score was defined as F50 clonal expansion divided by the chaos observed in the TCRdist matrix. Welch's t-statistics and random forest were used to reduce features to about a dozen V-J combinations, which were fed into a naive Bayes classifier. The similarity between thyroid and blood repertoires was quantified using the Morisita-Horn index. TCRdb redid the processing of the public reads, applying fastp at Q25 and MiXCR, and retained in-frame beta chains. When rows share a CDR3 protein, they turn into one entry using the most common DNA and genes. TCRdb's processing, not the study's, gives the V and J calls here. This sample lists hundreds of thousands of distinct CDR3 sequences; 35% to 50% were detected once. The biggest ten clones account for 44% of the sample.

The paper as a whole reports these results and caveats: Among expanded thyroid clonotypes with frequency above 0.001, most also showed up in blood, which suggests that blood repertoires may reflect the thyroid immune response. No statistical method was used to set the sample size in advance, and the investigators knew which group each participant was assigned to. In validation, the model predicted ophthalmopathy progression with more than 55% sensitivity and 72.22% specificity; more than ten predicted patients were CT-confirmed with GO in a median of approximately 6.5 months. The 13-signature model separated ophthalmopathy from stable hyperthyroidism with over 85% sensitivity and 81.08% specificity in cross-validation, and 80%/75% in the test set.

This clonotype was observed a handful of times. No cognate antigen has been identified for it. The junction differs from germline at one of its ends, possibly a read error. Patients with ophthalmopathy had moderately to severely active disease, with a Clinical Activity Score of 3 or more, a NOSPECS grade of 4 or more, and a disease duration of less than 3 months. Patients with other autoimmune diseases, uncontrolled infections, pregnancy or lactation were excluded. Clinical symptoms, serum thyroxine, TRAb, thyroid ultrasound and orbital computed tomography formed the basis of the diagnosis. Ficoll-Paque density gradient centrifugation was used to isolate PBMCs from 8 to 10 ml of fresh peripheral blood. Total RNA was extracted using Trizol reagent, and RNA quality was checked on an Agilent 2100 Bioanalyzer.

The chain is assembled from TRBV20-1 and TRBJ1-1; no confident D gene assignment can be made. This TCR was sampled from an adult man with Graves' ophthalmopathy. The sequenced material came from peripheral blood. DNA sequence: TGCAGTGCTAGAGACGTCCGGCGACCGATGAATACTGAAGCTTTCTTT. This codes for CSARDVRRPMNTEAFF.